Each of the 10 T cell receptor beta chains below was sequenced from the same sample in a study of T-cell reconstitution after alpha-beta-depleted transplantation in children. Unique molecular identifiers were used in preparing the TCRbeta library. TCRdb independently ran MiXCR on the PCR reads; one entry per CDR3 protein. The data contain under 850,000 distinct CDR3 sequences, around 13% of them singletons. The sample consisted of PBMCs, taken before TCRalphabeta/CD19-depleted stem cell transplant. The receptors originated from a girl aged 2-9 years with congenital amegakaryocytic thrombocytopenia, due to receive a stem cell transplant.

There are many counts of this clonotype. The rearrangement links TRBV20-1 to TRBJ2-2; the match to TRBD1 covers 7 bases. V was pared by 3 bases and J by 2 bases, with 3 bases of the junction left unmatched. Germline CDR1 reads DFQATT; CDR2 reads SNEGSKA (reference sequence). The CDR3 totals 14 residues. CDR3 sequence (DNA): TGCAGTGCTAGCCGGGACAGTAACACCGGGGAGCTGTTTTTT. It codes for CSASRDSNTGELFF.

This clonotype has only a few counts. Here the CDR3 DNA reads TGCGCCAGCAGCCTAGCGGGAGGAACTAGCAATGAGCAGTTCTTC. As protein: CASSLAGGTSNEQFF. The rearrangement joins TRBV4-1 to TRBJ2-1, with 10 bases that match TRBD2. The V gene's germline CDR1 is MGHRA and CDR2 YSYEKL. Trimming took 4 bases from V and 6 from J; bases not matched to a gene: 6. The CDR3 runs 15 residues.

This clonotype appeared many times. The gene calls are TRBV29-1 and TRBJ1-2; tentatively, D is TRBD1 (5 bases). The CDR3 runs 12 residues. The germline V gene encodes CDR1 SQVTM and CDR2 ANQGSEA. Trimming left V 3 bases short and J 1 base short, with 6 bases between. The CDR3 region is CSVEGVNYGYTF. The CDR3, as DNA: TGCAGCGTTGAGGGGGTTAACTATGGCTACACCTTC. Full variable domain (rest looked up from reference TRBV29-1 and TRBJ1-2): SAVISQKPSRDICQRGTSLTIQCQVDSQVTMMFWYRQQPGQSLTLIATANQGSEATYESGFVIDKFPISRPNLTFSTLTVSNMSPEDSSIYLCSVEGVNYGYTFGSGTRLTVV.

The chain recombines TRBV6-8 with TRBJ2-5; 9 bases line up with TRBD1. This CDR3 has 16 residues. CDR1 and CDR2 (germline): MNHGY, SAAAGT. The V gene end was trimmed by 1 base and the J gene end by 2 bases; junction bases not matched to a gene: 5. In DNA, the CDR3 is TGTGCCAGCAGTTACTTGAGGGACAGGGAGCAAGAGACCCAGTACTTC. This gives the protein CASSYLRDREQETQYF.

This clonotype was counted a few times. This rearrangement joins TRBV20-1 to TRBJ2-3, with TRBD1 as a possible D gene (7 bases). Trimming removed 5 bases from V and 4 bases from J, with 13 bases in between. The CDR3 totals 13 residues. CDR1 is DFQATT, CDR2 SNEGSKA, per germline (reference sequence). The chain's CDR3 is CSAAQGGPDTQYF. The CDR3 DNA follows: TGCAGTGCTGCTCAGGGGGGCCCAGATACGCAGTATTTT.

Ten or more counts support this clonotype. The genes are TRBV25-1 and TRBJ2-1; maybe TRBD1 (6 bases). V was cut by 2 bases and J by 13 bases, with 9 bases left in between. The germline V gene has CDR1 MGHDK and CDR2 SYGVNS. This CDR3 has 11 amino acids. The CDR3 DNA is TGTGCCAGCAGTGAAAACAGGGATCAGTTCTTC. It translates to CASSENRDQFF.

This clonotype came up many times. The gene calls are TRBV20-1 and TRBJ1-2; 7 bases line up with TRBD1. The junction had 6 bases not matched to a gene; V was cut back by 2 bases and J by 3 bases. The CDR3 has 14 residues. Germline assignment: CDR1 DFQATT and CDR2 SNEGSKA (reference sequence). For the CDR3, the DNA is TGCAGTGCTAGATCCGACGACAGGGACTATGGCTACACCTTC. This gives the protein CSARSDDRDYGYTF.

This clonotype was observed many times. V gene TRBV3-1 combines with J gene TRBJ2-7, with D possibly matching TRBD1 (6 bases). This CDR3 spans 12 amino acids. V dropped 6 bases and J dropped 3 bases, with 9 bases sitting between them. In germline, CDR1 is LGHDT, CDR2 YNNKEL (reference sequence). CDR3 nucleotide sequence: TGTGCCAGCAGTAACAGGGTCTACGAGCAGTACTTC. Encoded protein: CASSNRVYEQYF.

This clonotype was counted many times. CDR3 loop: CASSDRLVVYNEQFF. The DNA of the CDR3 is TGTGCCAGCAGTGACAGACTAGTAGTCTACAATGAGCAGTTCTTC. V usage is TRBV2 and J usage is TRBJ2-1; a weak D match, TRBD2 (6 bases). The V end was cut by 3 bases, the J end by 3 bases, with 12 bases between. The CDR3 consists of 15 residues. Germline V gene sequence: CDR1 SNHLY, CDR2 FYNNEI.

This clonotype has ten or more counts. This chain connects TRBV20-1 to TRBJ2-1; D is perhaps TRBD2 (6 bases). Germline assignment: CDR1 DFQATT and CDR2 SNEGSKA (reference sequence). V shed 1 base and J shed 2 bases, with 9 bases lying between them. This CDR3 has 14 amino acids. The CDR3 sequence: CSARAGAPYNEQFF. DNA for the CDR3: TGCAGTGCTAGAGCGGGAGCCCCCTACAATGAGCAGTTCTTC.